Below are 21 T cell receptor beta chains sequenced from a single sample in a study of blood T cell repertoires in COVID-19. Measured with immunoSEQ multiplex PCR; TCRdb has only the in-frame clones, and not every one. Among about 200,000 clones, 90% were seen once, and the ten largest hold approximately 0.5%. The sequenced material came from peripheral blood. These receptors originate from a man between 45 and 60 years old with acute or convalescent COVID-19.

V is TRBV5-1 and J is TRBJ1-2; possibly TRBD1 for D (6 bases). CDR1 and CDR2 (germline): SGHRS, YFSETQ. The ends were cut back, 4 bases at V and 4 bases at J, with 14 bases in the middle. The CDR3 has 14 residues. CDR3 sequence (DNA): TGCGCCAGCAGCATTGGACAGCGCTTCTATGGCTACACCTTC. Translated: CASSIGQRFYGYTF.

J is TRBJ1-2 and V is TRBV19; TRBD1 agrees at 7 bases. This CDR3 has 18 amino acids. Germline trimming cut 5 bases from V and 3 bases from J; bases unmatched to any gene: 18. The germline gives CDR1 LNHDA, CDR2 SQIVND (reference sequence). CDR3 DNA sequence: TGTGCCAGTAGTTCAGCCGGGACAGCCTTTTCAAGGGACTATGGCTACACCTTC. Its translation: CASSSAGTAFSRDYGYTF.

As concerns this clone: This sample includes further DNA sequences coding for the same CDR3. The CDR3 is CASSYSRQGYNEQFF. In nucleotides, the CDR3 is TGTGCCAGCAGTTACTCAAGGCAGGGCTACAATGAGCAGTTCTTC. The J gene is TRBJ2-1, the V gene TRBV6-5; D is perhaps TRBD1 (5 bases). Trimming left V 0 bases short and J 3 bases short, with 9 bases between. The germline CDR1 and CDR2 sequences are MNHEY and SVGAGI. CDR3 length: 15 amino acids.

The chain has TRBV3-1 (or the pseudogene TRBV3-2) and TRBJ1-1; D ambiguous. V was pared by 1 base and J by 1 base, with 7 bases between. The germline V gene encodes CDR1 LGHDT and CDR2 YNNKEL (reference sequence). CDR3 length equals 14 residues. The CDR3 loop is CASSQAGRNTEAFF. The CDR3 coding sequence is TGTGCCAGCAGCCAAGCAGGCCGGAACACTGAAGCTTTCTTT.

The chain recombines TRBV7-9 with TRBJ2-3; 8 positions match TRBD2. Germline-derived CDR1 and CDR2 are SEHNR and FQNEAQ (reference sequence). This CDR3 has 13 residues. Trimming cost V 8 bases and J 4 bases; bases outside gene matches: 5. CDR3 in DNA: TGTGCCAGCCAGCGGGAGATCTCAGATACGCAGTATTTT. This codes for CASQREISDTQYF.

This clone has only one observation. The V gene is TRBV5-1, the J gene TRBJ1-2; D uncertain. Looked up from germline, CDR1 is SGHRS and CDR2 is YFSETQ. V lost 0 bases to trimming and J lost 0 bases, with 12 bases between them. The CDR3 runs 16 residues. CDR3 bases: TGCGCCAGCAGCTTGGAAACGGGTACCGCTAACTATGGCTACACCTTC. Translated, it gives CASSLETGTANYGYTF. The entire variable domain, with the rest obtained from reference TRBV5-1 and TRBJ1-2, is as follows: KAGVTQTPRYLIKTRGQQVTLSCSPISGHRSVSWYQQTPGQGLQFLFEYFSETQRNKGNFPGRFSGRQFSNSRSEMNVSTLELGDSALYLCASSLETGTANYGYTFGSGTRLTVV.

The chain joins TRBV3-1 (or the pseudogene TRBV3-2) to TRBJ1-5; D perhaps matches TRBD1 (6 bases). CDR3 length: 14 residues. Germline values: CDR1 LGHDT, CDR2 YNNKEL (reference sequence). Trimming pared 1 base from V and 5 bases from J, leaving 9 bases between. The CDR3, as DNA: TGTGCCAGCAGCCAAGGACCAGGGGATCAGCCCCAGCATTTT. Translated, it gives CASSQGPGDQPQHF.

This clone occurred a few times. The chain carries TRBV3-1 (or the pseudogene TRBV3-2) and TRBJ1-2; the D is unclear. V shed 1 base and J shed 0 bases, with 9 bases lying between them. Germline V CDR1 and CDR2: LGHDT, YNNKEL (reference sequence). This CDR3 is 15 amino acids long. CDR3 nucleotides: TGTGCCAGCAGCCAAGGGCATAATCCTAACTATGGCTACACCTTC. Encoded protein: CASSQGHNPNYGYTF.

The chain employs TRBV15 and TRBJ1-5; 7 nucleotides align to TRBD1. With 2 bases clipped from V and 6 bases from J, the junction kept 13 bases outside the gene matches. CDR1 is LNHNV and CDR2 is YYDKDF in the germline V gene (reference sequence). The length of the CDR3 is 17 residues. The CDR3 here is CATSRSPTGRGGQPQHF. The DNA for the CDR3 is TGTGCCACCAGCAGATCACCGACAGGGAGAGGGGGTCAGCCCCAGCATTTT. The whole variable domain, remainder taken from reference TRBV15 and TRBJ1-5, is DAMVIQNPRYQVTQFGKPVTLSCSQTLNHNVMYWYQQKSSQAPKLLFHYYDKDFNNEADTPDNFQSRRPNTSFCFLDIRSPGLGDTAMYLCATSRSPTGRGGQPQHFGDGTRLSIL.

This CDR3 is CAISDEGAGHNEQYV. The CDR3 nucleotides are TGTGCCATCAGTGACGAAGGGGCAGGGCACAACGAGCAGTACGTC. The chain has TRBV10-3 and TRBJ2-7; tentatively, D is TRBD1 (5 bases). Germline V lookup: CDR1 ENHRY, CDR2 SYGVKD. CDR3 length: 15 amino acids. The ends were cut back, 3 bases at V and 5 bases at J, with 17 bases in the middle.

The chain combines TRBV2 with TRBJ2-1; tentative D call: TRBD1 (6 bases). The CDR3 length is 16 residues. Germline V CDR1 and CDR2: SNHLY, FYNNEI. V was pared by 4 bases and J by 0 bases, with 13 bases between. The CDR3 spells CASSADRSFSYNEQFF. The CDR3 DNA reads TGTGCCAGCAGTGCAGACAGGTCCTTCTCCTACAATGAGCAGTTCTTC.

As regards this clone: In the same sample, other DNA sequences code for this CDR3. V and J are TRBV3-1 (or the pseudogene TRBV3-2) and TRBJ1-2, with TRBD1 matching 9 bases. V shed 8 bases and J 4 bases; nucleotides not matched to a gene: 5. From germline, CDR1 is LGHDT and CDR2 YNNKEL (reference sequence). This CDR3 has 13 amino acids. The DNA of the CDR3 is TGTGCCAGCTCTCGGGGACAGGGCTATGGCTACACCTTC. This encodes CASSRGQGYGYTF.

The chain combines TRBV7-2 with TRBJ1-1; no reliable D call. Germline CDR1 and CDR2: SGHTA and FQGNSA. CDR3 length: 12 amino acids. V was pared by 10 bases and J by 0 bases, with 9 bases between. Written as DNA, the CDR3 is TGTGCCACCGCGCTTATGAACACTGAAGCTTTCTTT. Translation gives CATALMNTEAFF. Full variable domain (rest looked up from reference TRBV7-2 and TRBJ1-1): GAGVSQSPSNKVTEKGKDVELRCDPISGHTALYWYRQSLGQGLEFLIYFQGNSAPDKSGLPSDRFSAERTGGSVSTLTIQRTQQEDSAVYLCATALMNTEAFFGQGTRLTVV.

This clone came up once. The CDR3 region is CSASRSSGLSYEQYF. The CDR3 DNA reads as TGCAGTGCTAGTCGTTCTAGCGGGCTATCCTACGAGCAGTACTTC. The rearrangement joins TRBV20-1 to TRBJ2-7, with TRBD2 matching 8 bases. The CDR3 contains 15 residues. V dropped 3 bases and J dropped 1; count of bases not matched to a gene: 8. Germline V gives CDR1 DFQATT, CDR2 SNEGSKA (reference sequence).

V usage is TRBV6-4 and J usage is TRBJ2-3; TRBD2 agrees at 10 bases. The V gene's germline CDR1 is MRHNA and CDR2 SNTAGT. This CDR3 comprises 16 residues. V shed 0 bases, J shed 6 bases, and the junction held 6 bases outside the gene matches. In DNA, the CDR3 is TGTGCCAGCAGTGACTCGGTAGCGGGAGGTTTCGATACGCAGTATTTT. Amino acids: CASSDSVAGGFDTQYF.

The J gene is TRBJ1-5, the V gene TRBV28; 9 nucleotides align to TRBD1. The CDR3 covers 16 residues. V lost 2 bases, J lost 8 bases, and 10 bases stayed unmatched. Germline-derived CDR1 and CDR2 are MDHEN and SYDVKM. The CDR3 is CASSLGWGQGREPQHF. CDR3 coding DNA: TGTGCCAGCAGTTTAGGATGGGGACAGGGTCGGGAGCCCCAGCATTTT. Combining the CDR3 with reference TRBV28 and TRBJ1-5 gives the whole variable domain DVKVTQSSRYLVKRTGEKVFLECVQDMDHENMFWYRQDPGLGLRLIYFSYDVKMKEKGDIPEGYSVSREKKERFSLILESASTNQTSMYLCASSLGWGQGREPQHFGDGTRLSIL.

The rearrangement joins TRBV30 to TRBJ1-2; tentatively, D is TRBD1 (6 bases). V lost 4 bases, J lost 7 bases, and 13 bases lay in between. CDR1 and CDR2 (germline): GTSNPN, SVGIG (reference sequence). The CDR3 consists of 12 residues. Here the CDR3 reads CAWTGAPGGYTF. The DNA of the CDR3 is TGTGCCTGGACAGGGGCCCCGGGTGGCTACACCTTC.

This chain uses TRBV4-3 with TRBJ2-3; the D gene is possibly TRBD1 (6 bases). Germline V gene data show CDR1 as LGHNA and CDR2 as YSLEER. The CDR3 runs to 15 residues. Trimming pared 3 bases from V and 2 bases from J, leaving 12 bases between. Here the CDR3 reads CASSHQDRSTDTQYF. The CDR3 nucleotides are TGCGCCAGCAGCCACCAGGACAGATCCACAGATACGCAGTATTTT.

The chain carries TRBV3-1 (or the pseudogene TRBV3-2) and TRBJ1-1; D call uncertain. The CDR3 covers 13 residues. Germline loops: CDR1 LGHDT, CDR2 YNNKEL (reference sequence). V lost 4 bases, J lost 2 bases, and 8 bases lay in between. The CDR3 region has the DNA TGTGCCAGCAGCCTAATAGCTAACACTGAAGCTTTCTTT. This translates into CASSLIANTEAFF.

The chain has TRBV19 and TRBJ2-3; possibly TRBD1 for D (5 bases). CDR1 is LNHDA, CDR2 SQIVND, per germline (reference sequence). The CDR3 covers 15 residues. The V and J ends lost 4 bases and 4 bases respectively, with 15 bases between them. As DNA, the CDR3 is TGTGCCAGTAGTACCCAGGACACTATCTCAGATACGCAGTATTTT. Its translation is CASSTQDTISDTQYF.

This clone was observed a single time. CDR3 in amino acids: CASSLKRGAKETQYF. The DNA for the CDR3 is TGTGCCAGCAGCTTAAAGCGGGGGGCCAAAGAGACCCAGTACTTC. The chain carries TRBV7-2 and TRBJ2-5; 9 bases match TRBD2. The CDR3 length is 15 residues. Looked up from germline, CDR1 is SGHTA and CDR2 is FQGNSA. V was pared by 2 bases and J by 3 bases, with 4 bases of the junction left unmatched. Together with reference TRBV7-2 and TRBJ2-5, the CDR3 gives the full variable domain: GAGVSQSPSNKVTEKGKDVELRCDPISGHTALYWYRQSLGQGLEFLIYFQGNSAPDKSGLPSDRFSAERTGGSVSTLTIQRTQQEDSAVYLCASSLKRGAKETQYFGPGTRLLVL.